One sample yielded the 8 T cell receptor beta chains listed below, sequenced in a study of neoadjuvant anti-PD-1 for oral cavity cancer. Libraries were prepared by immunoSEQ multiplex PCR; TCRdb keeps only in-frame clonotypes and omits some of them. The repertoire consists of approximately 13,000 clones, with about 70% occurring once and the leading ten covering roughly 2.5%. The sample's time point: after neoadjuvant nivolumab, at surgical resection. Here the sequenced sample was PBMCs, taken after nivolumab (anti-PD-1) treatment. These receptor sequences come from a person aged 35-80 years with oral cavity squamous cell carcinoma.

The rearrangement uses TRBV6-1 and TRBJ2-1; 12 bases agree with TRBD2. Germline V gene lookup returns CDR1 MNHNS and CDR2 SASEGT. This CDR3 contains 15 residues. The V gene end was trimmed by 5 bases and the J gene end by 6 bases; junction bases not matched to a gene: 5. CDR3 protein: CASSTLAGGSNEQFF. In DNA form, the CDR3 reads TGTGCCAGCAGTACTCTAGCGGGGGGGAGCAATGAGCAGTTCTTC.

The chain carries TRBV9 and TRBJ2-2, with a possible D match to TRBD2 (6 bases). V was pared by 4 bases and J by 6 bases, with 19 bases between. The CDR3 length is 16 residues. Germline CDR1 is SGDLS and CDR2 is YYNGEE. In nucleotides, the CDR3 is TGTGCCAGCAGCTCCGGACTAACCGGGGGTCCCGGGGAGCTGTTTTTT. This gives the protein CASSSGLTGGPGELFF.

CDR3 loop: CASSGSFRGDARNTIYF. The CDR3 region has the DNA TGTGCCAGCAGCGGGTCCTTTCGGGGGGATGCGAGAAACACCATATATTTT. The chain uses TRBV9 and TRBJ1-3; a possible D gene is TRBD1 (5 bases). The CDR3 extends over 17 amino acids. Germline V gives CDR1 SGDLS, CDR2 YYNGEE. V was trimmed by 3 bases and J by 5 bases, leaving 21 bases between them.

This chain connects TRBV7-6 to TRBJ1-2; no reliable D call. The V gene lost 4 bases and the J gene lost 0 bases, with 9 bases spanning the gap. Looked up from germline, CDR1 is SGHVS and CDR2 is FNYEAQ. The CDR3 has 14 amino acids. The DNA for the CDR3 is TGTGCCAGCAGCTCCCGCCTTTCTAACTATGGCTACACCTTC. This encodes CASSSRLSNYGYTF.

This sequence joins TRBV4-1 and TRBJ2-1, with D perhaps TRBD1 (6 bases). The V end lost 0 bases, the J end lost 8 bases, and 14 bases lay between the germline ends. CDR3 size: 15 residues. From germline, CDR1 is MGHRA and CDR2 YSYEKL. The DNA for the CDR3 is TGCGCCAGCAGCCAAGAGCAACAGGGTTGGGATGAGCAGTTCTTC. As protein: CASSQEQQGWDEQFF.

J is TRBJ2-3 and V is TRBV6-5; D is uncertain. Germline V gene sequence: CDR1 MNHEY, CDR2 SVGAGI. The V end was cut by 0 bases, the J end by 0 bases, with 4 bases between. The CDR3 runs to 14 residues. The CDR3 DNA is TGTGCCAGCAGTTACTCGGTTAGCACAGATACGCAGTATTTT. Encoded protein: CASSYSVSTDTQYF.

J is TRBJ1-6 and V is TRBV6-5, with 7 bases that match TRBD1. CDR3 length: 15 amino acids. After removal of 5 bases from V and 8 bases from J, the junction contained 9 bases not matched to a gene. Germline CDR1 MNHEY, CDR2 SVGAGI. Written as DNA, the CDR3 is TGTGCCAGCAGTACACTATCGGGACAGTATTCACCCCTCCACTTT. Its protein is CASSTLSGQYSPLHF.

This clone was counted between two and nine times. The chain couples TRBV30 to TRBJ2-3; D possibly matches TRBD1 or TRBD2 (5 bases each). V lost 3 bases, J lost 5 bases, and 15 bases lay in between. Germline-derived CDR1 and CDR2 are GTSNPN and SVGIG (reference sequence). There are 14 residues in the CDR3. Here the CDR3 reads CAWRGPRYRDTQYF. Here the CDR3 DNA reads TGTGCCTGGAGGGGACCGCGGTACCGAGATACGCAGTATTTT.